The T cell receptor (beta chain) under discussion was sequenced for a study of Graves' ophthalmopathy and Graves' hyperthyroidism. The study, taken as a whole, reports: Blood also harbored most expanded thyroid clonotypes above 0.001 frequency. With roughly 69% sensitivity and approximately 72% specificity, the model predicted ophthalmopathy progression.

Pregnant or lactating patients and those with other autoimmune diseases or uncontrolled infections were excluded. Clinicians made diagnoses from clinical symptoms, serum thyroxine, TRAb, thyroid ultrasound and orbital computed tomography. From RNA, the CDR3 regions of TCR beta chains were amplified and sequenced. The workflow started with a first-round RT-PCR run with HTBI primers and then moved on to a second-round multiplex PCR. TCRdb ran MiXCR on the multiplex PCR reads and lists one entry per CDR3 protein. The repertoire holds over 650,000 distinct CDR3 sequences, over 40% seen once, with more than 2.5% in the top ten. The CDR3 sequence is 14 residues long. CDR1 is MNHNS, CDR2 SASEGT, per germline. Deletions cut 9 bases from V and 3 bases from J, with 17 bases between. This clonotype was observed a few times. Its antigen remains unidentified.

V usage is TRBV6-1 and J usage is TRBJ1-1; the D gene is possibly TRBD1 (6 bases). This sequence was found in an adult man with Graves' ophthalmopathy. The sample taken for sequencing was peripheral blood. In nucleotides, the CDR3 is TGTGCCAGTCCAAAGGGGGGCGCGGACACTGAAGCTTTCTTT. Residues: CASPKGGADTEAFF.